The 21 T cell receptor delta chains given below trace back to one sample, sequenced in a study of gammadelta T cells in human blood. TCRdb reanalysed the RT-PCR reads via CATT. The sample has hundreds of delta-chain clones, around 5% seen once. The sample consisted of Vgamma9Vdelta2 gamma-delta T cells from cord blood. The receptor source for this set is a newborn.

On this clone: A far larger clone is just one base off, so this is likely a read error. This sample includes further DNA sequences coding for the same CDR3. The J gene is TRDJ3, the V gene TRDV2; TRDD3 is a possible D gene (6 bases). This CDR3 is built from 17 residues. The V and J ends lost 3 bases and 0 bases respectively, with 11 bases between them. CDR1 and CDR2 (germline): GEAIGNYY, EKD. In nucleotides, the CDR3 is TGTGCCTGTGACGTACTGGGAGGCTCCTGGGACACCCGACAGATGTTTTTC. Protein sequence: CACDVLGGSWDTRQMFF.

This clone occurred a few times. This DNA translates differently at residue 3 from the TCRdb protein, which is that of a much larger clone; a read error is likely, and the protein shown is the DNA's own translation. This rearrangement joins TRDV2 to TRDJ3; 11 nucleotides match TRDD3. The V gene's germline CDR1 is GEAIGNYY and CDR2 EKD. The CDR3 is 18 residues long. CDR3 in amino acids: CASDTWGIRDWDTRQMFF. CDR3 nucleotide sequence: TGTGCCAGTGACACATGGGGGATACGGGACTGGGACACCCGACAGATGTTTTTC.

As concerns this clone: This likely reflects a read error, since a far larger clone is one base away. This sequence joins TRDV2 and TRDJ1; the match to TRDD3 covers 8 bases. V was pared by 3 bases and J by 1 base, with 12 bases of the junction left unmatched. The CDR3 has 17 residues. CDR1 is GEAIGNYY and CDR2 is EKD in the germline V gene. The CDR3 DNA reads as TGTGCCTGTGACTCTGTGATGGGGGATCCGCCCACCGATAAACTCATCTTT. Translation: CACDSVMGDPPTDKLIF.

In regard to this clone: The amino acid sequence in TCRdb belongs to a much larger clone and departs from this DNA's translation at residue 13, likely a sequencing read error; the sequence shown is translated from the DNA. This rearrangement joins TRDV2 to TRDJ2; 10 positions agree with TRDD3. The CDR3 loop spans 17 amino acids. Germline V gives CDR1 GEAIGNYY, CDR2 EKD. CDR3 in amino acids: CACDRVWGITLTEQLFF. The CDR3 DNA is TGTGCCTGTGACAGGGTCTGGGGGATAACTTTGACAGAACAACTCTTCTTT.

A note on this clone: The mismatch at residue 4 between this DNA's translation and the TCRdb protein of a much larger clone likely reflects a read error; the protein shown is translated from the DNA. The rearrangement joins TRDV2 to TRDJ1, with 8 bases identical to TRDD3. Unmatched junction bases numbered 14, after V lost 5 bases and J lost 1 base. Germline CDR1 is GEAIGNYY and CDR2 is EKD. The CDR3 extends over 17 amino acids. CDR3 coding DNA: TGTGCCTGTGTCTCTGTGATGGGGGATCAGCCCACCGATAAACTCATCTTT. It encodes CACVSVMGDQPTDKLIF.

Worth noting for this clone: The protein in TCRdb stems from a much larger clone and differs at residue 13 from this DNA's translation, likely a read error; here the protein is translated from the DNA. The chain joins TRDV2 to TRDJ3; the match to TRDD3 covers 12 bases. This CDR3 region has 18 residues. Per germline, CDR1 GEAIGNYY and CDR2 EKD. The CDR3 sequence: CACDYTGGYSWDNRQMFF. In DNA form, the CDR3 reads TGTGCCTGTGACTATACTGGGGGATACTCCTGGGACAACCGACAGATGTTTTTC.

In this sample, this clone turned up a few times. TCRdb's entry gives the protein of a much larger clone, which mismatches this DNA's translation at residue 5, likely from a read error; the protein reported here is translated from the DNA. The rearrangement joins TRDV2 to TRDJ2; 10 nucleotides line up with TRDD3. The CDR3 covers 17 residues. Germline V gene sequence: CDR1 GEAIGNYY, CDR2 EKD. Trimming cost V 2 bases and J 0 bases; bases outside gene matches: 5. CDR3 DNA: TGTGCCTGTGACATGGTCTGGGGGATAACTTTGACAGCACAACTCTTCTTT. It translates to CACDMVWGITLTAQLFF.

This clone has more than one count but fewer than ten. A far bigger clonotype differs at one base, so this is likely a read error. The same CDR3 arises from other DNA sequences in this sample as well. This sequence joins TRDV2 and TRDJ3, with D possibly matching TRDD3 (6 bases). The CDR3 sequence is 18 residues long. CDR1 is GEAIGNYY, CDR2 EKD, per germline. Trimming stripped 0 bases from V and 2 bases from J, with 13 bases between. The CDR3 DNA reads as TGTGCCTGTGACACCGGTGTCTGGGGAACCTGGGACACCCGACAGATGTTTTTC. It is translated as CACDTGVWGTWDTRQMFF.

Points on this clone: Since a far larger clone is one base different, this is likely a read error. The same CDR3 can be traced to other DNA sequences in this sample. The chain recombines TRDV2 with TRDJ3; 8 nucleotides align to TRDD3. Per germline, CDR1 GEAIGNYY and CDR2 EKD. The CDR3 is 18 residues long. With 3 bases clipped from V and 0 bases from J, the junction kept 6 bases outside the gene matches. CDR3 sequence: CACDVLGVSSWDTRQMFF. CDR3 DNA: TGTGCCTGTGACGTACTGGGGGTGAGCTCCTGGGACACCCGACAGATGTTTTTC.

To note about this clone: A far larger clone is one base from this, pointing to a likely read error. No V gene was called here, but the J gene is TRDJ1; TRDD3 is the table's D call and was not checked against the DNA. CDR3 length equals 14 residues. CDR3 in DNA: TGTGCCTATGACACCGTAGGGGGTCAAGATAAACTCATCTTT. This codes for CAYDTVGGQDKLIF.

This clone was detected a few times. The protein held in TCRdb is that of a much larger clone and does not match this DNA's translation at residue 5, likely because of a read error; the protein shown is translated from the DNA. This rearrangement joins TRDV2 to TRDJ3; 11 bases are a match to TRDD3. J was trimmed by 0 bases and V by 3 bases; bases with no gene match: 3. The CDR3 is 18 residues long. Per the germline V gene, CDR1 is GEAIGNYY and CDR2 is EKD. Here the CDR3 DNA reads TGTGCCTGTGACGATACTGGGGGATACTCCTGGGACACCCGACAGATGTTTTTC. It yields the protein CACDDTGGYSWDTRQMFF.

Within the sample, this clone is hyperexpanded. The identical CDR3 is also encoded by other nucleotide sequences in the sample. V is TRDV2 and J is TRDJ3, with a weak D call TRDD3 (5 bases). Trimming removed 3 bases from V and 2 bases from J, with 13 bases in between. The CDR3 sequence is 17 residues long. CDR1 is GEAIGNYY and CDR2 is EKD in the germline V gene. The CDR3 DNA reads as TGTGCCTGTGACCCAGCTGGGTTACCCTGGGACACCCGACAGATGTTTTTC. Translated: CACDPAGLPWDTRQMFF.

With respect to this clone: With only one base between it and a far larger clone, this is likely a read error. Other DNA sequences in the sample encode the same CDR3. The chain couples TRDV2 to TRDJ1, with 8 bases that match TRDD3. Trimming cost V 4 bases and J 1 base; bases outside gene matches: 13. Looked up from germline, CDR1 is GEAIGNYY and CDR2 is EKD. The CDR3 has 17 amino acids. The CDR3 region has the DNA TGTGCCTGTGATTCTGTGATGGGGGATCAGCCCACCGATAAACTCATCTTT. Translation: CACDSVMGDQPTDKLIF.

A word on this clone: TCRdb lists the protein of a much larger clone for this DNA, which differs at residue 12, so this is likely a read error; the protein given here is translated from the DNA itself. V gene TRDV2 combines with J gene TRDJ2; 12 bases map to TRDD3. The J gene, absent from TCRdb, was called here by matching the DNA to germline. The CDR3 is made up of 16 amino acids. CDR1 and CDR2 (germline): GEAIGNYY, EKD. The CDR3 DNA reads TGTGCCTGTGACGTACTGGGGGATACTTTGACAACACAACTCTTCTTT. It is translated as CACDVLGDTLTTQLFF.

This chain uses TRDV1 with TRDJ1; D is undetermined. The V end was cut by 9 bases, the J end by 4 bases, with 9 bases between. Germline CDR1 TSWWSYY, CDR2 QGS. The CDR3 has 11 residues. Here the CDR3 DNA reads TGTGCTCTATGTCGGGGCGATAAACTCATCTTT. It translates to CALCRGDKLIF.

Remarks on this clone: TCRdb's listed protein matches a much larger clone and diverges from this DNA's translation at residue 11, likely through a read error; the protein shown comes from the DNA. The rearrangement uses TRDV2 and TRDJ3, with 12 bases matching TRDD3. This CDR3 region has 18 residues. In germline, CDR1 is GEAIGNYY, CDR2 EKD. The chain's CDR3 is CACDYTGGYSGDTRQMFF. Here the CDR3 DNA reads TGTGCCTGTGACTATACTGGGGGATACTCCGGGGACACCCGACAGATGTTTTTC.

This clone occurred a few times. With a far larger clone one base away, a read error is the likely cause. The identical CDR3 is also encoded by other nucleotide sequences in the sample. The V gene is TRDV2, the J gene TRDJ2, with 13 positions matching TRDD3. TCRdb does not report a J gene; here it was assigned by matching the DNA to germline references. This CDR3 contains 16 residues. V was pared by 3 bases and J by 2 bases, with 2 bases of the junction left unmatched. Per the germline V gene, CDR1 is GEAIGNYY and CDR2 is EKD. DNA of the CDR3: TGTGCCTGTGACGTACTGGGGGATACGTTGACAGCACAACTCTTCTTT. As protein: CACDVLGDTLTAQLFF.

In this sample, this clone turned up a few times. The protein that TCRdb holds for this DNA derives from a much larger clone and differs from the translated DNA at residue 3, which likely indicates a read error; the protein shown here is translated from the DNA. The rearrangement links TRDV2 to TRDJ3, with 11 bases that match TRDD3. The CDR3 covers 18 residues. Germline CDR1 and CDR2: GEAIGNYY and EKD. CDR3 sequence reads: CAYDYTGGYSWDTRQMFF. The CDR3 DNA sequence: TGTGCCTATGACTATACTGGGGGATACTCCTGGGACACCCGACAGATGTTTTTC.

Only a few counts were recorded for this clone. The TCRdb protein, from a much larger clone, departs from this DNA's translation at residue 10, likely by read error; the protein shown derives from the DNA. The chain has TRDV2 and TRDJ3, with 8 bases that match TRDD3. CDR3 length: 18 residues. V lost 3 bases, J lost 2 bases, and 8 bases stayed unmatched. Germline V gene lookup returns CDR1 GEAIGNYY and CDR2 EKD. The chain's CDR3 is CACDVLGVSAWDTRQMFF. For the CDR3, the DNA is TGTGCCTGTGACGTACTGGGGGTTAGCGCCTGGGACACCCGACAGATGTTTTTC.

This clone was seen more than once but under ten times. This sequence is one base from a far larger clone and is likely a read error. The sample contains more than one DNA sequence encoding this CDR3. This chain uses TRDV2 with TRDJ3; 11 nucleotides agree with TRDD3. Germline V gene sequence: CDR1 GEAIGNYY, CDR2 EKD. Losses at the gene ends were 1 base for V and 3 bases for J; bases not matched to a gene: 4. This CDR3 is 18 amino acids long. As DNA, the CDR3 is TGTGCCTGTGACACTTGGGGGATACGGGACTGGGACACCCGACAGATGTTTTTC. This encodes CACDTWGIRDWDTRQMFF.

For this clone: Only one base separates this from a far larger clonotype, so it likely reflects a read error. Different DNA sequences within this sample yield the same CDR3. The chain joins TRDV2 to TRDJ3, with 12 bases that match TRDD3. Germline V gene sequence: CDR1 GEAIGNYY, CDR2 EKD. The CDR3 is made up of 18 amino acids. The CDR3, as DNA: TGTGCCTGTGACTATACTGGGGGATACTCCTGGGACACCCGTCAGATGTTTTTC. Residues: CACDYTGGYSWDTRQMFF.